The 15 T cell receptor beta chains in this list originate from one sample, sequenced in a study of STAT5B mutations in CD4+ large granular lymphocyte leukemia. Sequencing used immunoSEQ multiplex PCR; TCRdb keeps in-frame clones, though not all of them. The sample gives about 35,000 clones, around three quarters of which show up once; about 2.3% is in the top ten. Sequencing was performed on CD4+ T cells from blood buffy coats. The origin of the receptors is a human donor in good health.

In this sample, this clone turned up a few times. This chain connects TRBV7-2 to TRBJ1-1, with D possibly TRBD1 on 5 matching bases. The CDR3 covers 14 residues. Germline V CDR1 and CDR2: SGHTA, FQGNSA. With 4 bases removed from V and 4 bases from J, the gap between germline ends came to 13 bases. This CDR3 reads CASSYGGESTEAFF. In DNA, the CDR3 is TGTGCCAGCAGCTACGGGGGAGAGAGCACTGAAGCTTTCTTT. The variable domain in full, with the rest retrieved from reference TRBV7-2 and TRBJ1-1, is GAGVSQSPSNKVTEKGKDVELRCDPISGHTALYWYRQSLGQGLEFLIYFQGNSAPDKSGLPSDRFSAERTGGSVSTLTIQRTQQEDSAVYLCASSYGGESTEAFFGQGTRLTVV.

This clone has just a few counts. This chain links TRBV7-9 with TRBJ1-1; D is undetermined. V was trimmed by 4 bases and J by 4 bases, leaving 10 bases between them. CDR1 and CDR2 from the germline V gene are SEHNR and FQNEAQ (reference sequence). This CDR3 comprises 13 residues. CDR3 sequence: CASSSGFLTEAFF. In DNA, the CDR3 is TGTGCCAGCAGCTCGGGTTTCCTCACTGAAGCTTTCTTT.

The chain couples TRBV9 to TRBJ1-2; TRBD1 matches at 10 bases. The CDR3 is made up of 14 amino acids. CDR1 is SGDLS, CDR2 YYNGEE, per germline. Unmatched junction bases numbered 3, after V lost 0 bases and J lost 7 bases. DNA for the CDR3: TGTGCCAGCAGCGTAGGGACAGGGGGATTTGGCTACACCTTC. This codes for CASSVGTGGFGYTF.

This clone was detected a few times. The chain couples TRBV5-1 to TRBJ1-1; D gene unclear. The CDR3 consists of 14 residues. The V and J ends lost 2 bases and 3 bases respectively, with 11 bases between them. Germline CDR1 reads SGHRS; CDR2 reads YFSETQ. Here the CDR3 DNA reads TGCGCCAGCAGCTTCTACGCACCGGACACTGAAGCTTTCTTT. The encoded protein is CASSFYAPDTEAFF.

J is TRBJ2-6 and V is TRBV7-9; 7 bases are a match to TRBD1. Looked up from germline, CDR1 is SEHNR and CDR2 is FQNEAQ (reference sequence). This CDR3 has 18 amino acids. J gave up 4 bases and V 4 bases, and 13 bases lay outside the gene matches. The CDR3 DNA follows: TGTGCCAGCAGCTCCCGCCCCCGACAGGGTACCGGGGCCAACGTCCTGACTTTC. Protein sequence: CASSSRPRQGTGANVLTF. The full variable domain, completed using reference TRBV7-9 and TRBJ2-6, is DTGVSQNPRHKITKRGQNVTFRCDPISEHNRLYWYRQTLGQGPEFLTYFQNEAQLEKSRLLSDRFSAERPKGSFSTLEIQRTEQGDSAMYLCASSSRPRQGTGANVLTFGAGSRLTVL.

The rearrangement uses TRBV5-6 and TRBJ2-1, with 9 bases aligning to TRBD1. After removal of 4 bases from V and 6 bases from J, the junction contained 5 bases not matched to a gene. CDR1 is SGHDT and CDR2 is YYEEEE in the germline V gene. The CDR3 is 14 amino acids. Here the CDR3 DNA reads TGTGCCAGCAGCCACAGGGGGCGGGGCAATGAGCAGTTCTTC. Translation: CASSHRGRGNEQFF.

This clone was counted only a few times. The DNA of the CDR3 is TGTGCCAGCAGCTCAGGGATTTCGAGCAATCAGCCCCAGCATTTT. This gives the protein CASSSGISSNQPQHF. The chain uses TRBV7-9 and TRBJ1-5; TRBD1 might be the D (5 bases). Trimming stripped 4 bases from V and 1 base from J, with 11 bases between. The CDR3 sequence is 15 residues long. CDR1 is SEHNR, CDR2 FQNEAQ, per germline (reference sequence).

V and J are TRBV14 and TRBJ1-1, with TRBD1 matching over 8 bases. This CDR3 has 15 amino acids. The germline gives CDR1 SGHDN, CDR2 FVKESK. After removal of 1 base from V and 1 base from J, the junction contained 2 bases not matched to a gene. The CDR3 sequence is CASSQVTGANTEAFF. For the CDR3, the DNA is TGTGCCAGCAGCCAAGTGACAGGGGCGAACACTGAAGCTTTCTTT.

This clone was recorded a few times. V gene TRBV6-5 combines with J gene TRBJ1-1; possible D gene TRBD1, 5 bases. CDR1 is MNHEY and CDR2 is SVGAGI in the germline V gene. The CDR3 loop spans 13 amino acids. V gave up 5 bases and J gave up 1 base, with 8 bases separating them. The CDR3 DNA reads TGTGCCAGCAGTCCGCAGGGGAACACTGAAGCTTTCTTT. Protein sequence: CASSPQGNTEAFF.

This clone occurred a few times. The chain links TRBV7-9 to TRBJ2-7; D might be TRBD2 (6 bases). The V gene's germline CDR1 is SEHNR and CDR2 FQNEAQ (reference sequence). The CDR3 is made up of 13 amino acids. Trimming took 0 bases from V and 6 from J, leaving 9 bases between them. The CDR3 sequence is CASSLAGGGEQYF. The CDR3 DNA reads as TGTGCCAGCAGCTTAGCGGGGGGAGGCGAGCAGTACTTC.

The count of this clone is one. Here the CDR3 DNA reads TGTGCCAGCTCCCGGGACAGCAGTGAAAAACTGTTTTTT. Protein product: CASSRDSSEKLFF. The chain combines TRBV7-9 with TRBJ1-4; 7 bases align to TRBD1. Germline V gene lookup returns CDR1 SEHNR and CDR2 FQNEAQ (reference sequence). The J segment lost 7 bases and the V segment lost 8 bases, leaving 7 bases of the junction unmatched. CDR3 length: 13 amino acids.

The J gene is TRBJ1-6, the V gene TRBV5-1; possible D gene TRBD1, 5 bases. CDR3 length: 16 amino acids. Trimming stripped 0 bases from V and 2 bases from J, with 9 bases between. Germline loops: CDR1 SGHRS, CDR2 YFSETQ. This chain's CDR3 is CASSLEGRAYNSPLHF. CDR3 DNA: TGCGCCAGCAGCTTGGAAGGCAGGGCCTATAATTCACCCCTCCACTTT.

The chain is built from TRBV29-1 and TRBJ1-2; 9 bases fit TRBD1. This CDR3 region has 13 residues. The germline V gene encodes CDR1 SQVTM and CDR2 ANQGSEA. The ends lost 3 bases at V and 6 bases at J; junction bases unmatched: 5. CDR3 loop: CSVDYRGLNGYTF. CDR3 nucleotides: TGCAGCGTTGATTACAGGGGGCTGAATGGCTACACCTTC. Full variable domain (rest looked up from reference TRBV29-1 and TRBJ1-2): SAVISQKPSRDICQRGTSLTIQCQVDSQVTMMFWYRQQPGQSLTLIATANQGSEATYESGFVIDKFPISRPNLTFSTLTVSNMSPEDSSIYLCSVDYRGLNGYTFGSGTRLTVV.

The chain carries TRBV15 and TRBJ1-1; the D is unclear. Trimming removed 3 bases at V and 3 bases at J, with 8 bases between. The CDR3 has 13 residues. Germline CDR1 is LNHNV and CDR2 is YYDKDF (reference sequence). The CDR3 here is CATSSTADTEAFF. In DNA form, the CDR3 reads TGTGCCACCAGCAGTACGGCGGACACTGAAGCTTTCTTT.

The V call is TRBV30, the J call TRBJ1-5; unclear D gene. Per germline, CDR1 GTSNPN and CDR2 SVGIG (reference sequence). The V end was cut by 1 base, the J end by 6 bases, with 7 bases between. CDR3 size: 12 residues. CDR3 loop: CAWSGAGQPQHF. Written as DNA, the CDR3 is TGTGCCTGGAGTGGGGCCGGTCAGCCCCAGCATTTT.